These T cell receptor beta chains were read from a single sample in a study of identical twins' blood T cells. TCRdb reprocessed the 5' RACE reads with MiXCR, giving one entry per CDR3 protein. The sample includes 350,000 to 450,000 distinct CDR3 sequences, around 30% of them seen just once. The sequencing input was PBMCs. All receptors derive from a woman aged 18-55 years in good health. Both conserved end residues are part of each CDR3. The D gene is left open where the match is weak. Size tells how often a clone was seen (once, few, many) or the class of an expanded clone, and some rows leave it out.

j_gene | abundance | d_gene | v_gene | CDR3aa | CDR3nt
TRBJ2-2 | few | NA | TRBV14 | CASRQGYARNTGELFF | TGTGCCAGCAGACAAGGGTATGCCCGGAACACCGGGGAGCTGTTTTTT
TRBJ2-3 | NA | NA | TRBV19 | CASAPTVHDTQYF | TGTGCCAGTGCACCGACGGTGCATGATACGCAGTATTTT
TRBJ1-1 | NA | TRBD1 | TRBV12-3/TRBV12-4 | CASSSQGISEAFF | TGTGCCAGCAGTTCACAGGGGATTAGTGAAGCTTTCTTT
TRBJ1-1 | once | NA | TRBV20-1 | CSASLNRPTEAFF | TGCAGTGCCAGCCTAAACAGGCCGACTGAAGCTTTCTTT
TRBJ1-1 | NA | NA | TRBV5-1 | CASSLGNGNTEAFF | TGCGCCAGCAGCTTGGGGAACGGGAACACTGAAGCTTTCTTT
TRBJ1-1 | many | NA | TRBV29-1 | CSTGPGWGMNTEAFF | TGCAGCACCGGACCAGGGTGGGGAATGAACACTGAAGCTTTCTTT
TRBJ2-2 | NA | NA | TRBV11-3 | CASSLSKGNTGELFF | TGTGCCAGCAGCTTATCAAAAGGGAACACCGGGGAGCTGTTTTTT
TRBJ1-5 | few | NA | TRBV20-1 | CSADHGYDQPQHF | TGCAGTGCCGACCACGGATACGATCAGCCCCAGCATTTT
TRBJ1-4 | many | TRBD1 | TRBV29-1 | CSVPGTANEKLFF | TGCAGCGTCCCCGGGACAGCGAATGAAAAACTGTTTTTT
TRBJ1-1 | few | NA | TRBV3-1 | CASSPGGVKNTEAFF | TGTGCCAGCAGCCCCGGAGGGGTGAAGAACACTGAAGCTTTCTTT
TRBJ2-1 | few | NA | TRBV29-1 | CSVPSTTSYNEQFF | TGCAGCGTTCCCTCAACGACTTCCTACAATGAGCAGTTCTTC
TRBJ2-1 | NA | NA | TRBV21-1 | CASSKRAERELWQFF | TGTGCCAGCAGCAAAAGGGCCGAGCGGGAGTTGTGGCAGTTCTTC
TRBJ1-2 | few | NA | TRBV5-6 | CASSAGHGYTF | TGTGCCAGCAGCGCCGGGCATGGCTACACCTTC
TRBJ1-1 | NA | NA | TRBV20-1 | CSAGLGTNTEAFF | TGCAGTGCTGGACTAGGAACGAACACTGAAGCTTTCTTT
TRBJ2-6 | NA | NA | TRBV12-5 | CASGLVPPPGANVLTF | TGTGCTAGTGGTTTGGTACCCCCCCCTGGGGCCAACGTCCTGACTTTC
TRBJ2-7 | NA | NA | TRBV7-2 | CASSYRSAEQYF | TGTGCCAGCAGCTACCGTTCGGCCGAGCAGTACTTC
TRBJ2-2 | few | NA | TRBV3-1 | CASSHFSGELFF | TGTGCCAGCAGTCATTTCTCCGGGGAGCTGTTTTTT
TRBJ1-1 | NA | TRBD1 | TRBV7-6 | CASSSSMTGLVEAFF | TGTGCCAGCAGCTCGTCGATGACAGGGCTAGTCGAAGCTTTCTTT
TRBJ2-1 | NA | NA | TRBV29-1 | CSVSLDTYNEQFF | NA